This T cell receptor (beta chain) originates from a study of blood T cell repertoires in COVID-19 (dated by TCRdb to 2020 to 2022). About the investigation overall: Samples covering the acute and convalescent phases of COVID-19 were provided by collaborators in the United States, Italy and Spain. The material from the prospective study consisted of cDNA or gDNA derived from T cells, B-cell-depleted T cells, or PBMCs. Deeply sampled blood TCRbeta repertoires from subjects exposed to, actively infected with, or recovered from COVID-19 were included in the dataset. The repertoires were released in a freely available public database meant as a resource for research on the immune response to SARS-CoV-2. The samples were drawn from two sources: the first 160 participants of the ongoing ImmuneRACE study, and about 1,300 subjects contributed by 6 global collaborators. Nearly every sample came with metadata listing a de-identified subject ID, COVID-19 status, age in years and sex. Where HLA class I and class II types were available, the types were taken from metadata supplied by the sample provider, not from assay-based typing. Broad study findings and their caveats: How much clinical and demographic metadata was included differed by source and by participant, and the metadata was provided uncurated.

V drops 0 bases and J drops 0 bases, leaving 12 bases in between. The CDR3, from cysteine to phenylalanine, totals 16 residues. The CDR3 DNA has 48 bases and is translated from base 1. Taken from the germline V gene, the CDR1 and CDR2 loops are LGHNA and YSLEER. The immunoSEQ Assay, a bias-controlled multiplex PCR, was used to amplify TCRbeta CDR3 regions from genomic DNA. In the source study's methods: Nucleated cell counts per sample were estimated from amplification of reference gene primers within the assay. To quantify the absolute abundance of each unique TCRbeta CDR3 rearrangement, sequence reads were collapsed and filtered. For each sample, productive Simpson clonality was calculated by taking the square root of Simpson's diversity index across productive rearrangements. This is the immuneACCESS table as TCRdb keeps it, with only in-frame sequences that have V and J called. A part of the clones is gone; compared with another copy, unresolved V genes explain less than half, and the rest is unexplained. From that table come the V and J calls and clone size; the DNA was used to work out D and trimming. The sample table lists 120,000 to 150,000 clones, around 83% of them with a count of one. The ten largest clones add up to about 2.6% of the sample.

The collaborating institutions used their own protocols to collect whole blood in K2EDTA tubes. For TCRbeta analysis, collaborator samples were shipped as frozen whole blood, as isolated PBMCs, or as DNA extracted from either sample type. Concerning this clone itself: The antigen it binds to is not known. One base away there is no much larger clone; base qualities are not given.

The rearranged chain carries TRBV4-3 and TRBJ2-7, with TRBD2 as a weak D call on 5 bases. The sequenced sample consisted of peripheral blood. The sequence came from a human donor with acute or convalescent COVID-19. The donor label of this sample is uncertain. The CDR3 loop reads CASSQDDGESSYEQYF. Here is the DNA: TGCGCCAGCAGCCAAGATGACGGGGAAAGCTCCTACGAGCAGTACTTC.